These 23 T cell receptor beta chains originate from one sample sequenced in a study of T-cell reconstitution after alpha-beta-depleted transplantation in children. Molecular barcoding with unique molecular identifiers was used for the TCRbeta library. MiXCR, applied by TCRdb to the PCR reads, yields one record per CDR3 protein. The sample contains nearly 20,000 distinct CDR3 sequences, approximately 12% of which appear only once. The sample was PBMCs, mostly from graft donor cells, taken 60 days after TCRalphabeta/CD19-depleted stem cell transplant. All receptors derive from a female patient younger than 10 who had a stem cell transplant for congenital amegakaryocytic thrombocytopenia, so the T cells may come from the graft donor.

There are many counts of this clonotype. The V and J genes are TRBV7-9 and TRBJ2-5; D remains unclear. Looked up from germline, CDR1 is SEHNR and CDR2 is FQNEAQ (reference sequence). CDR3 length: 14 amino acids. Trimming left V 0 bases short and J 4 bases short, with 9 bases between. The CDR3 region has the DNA TGTGCCAGCAGCTTAGCCCCGCCGGGAGAGACCCAGTACTTC. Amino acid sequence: CASSLAPPGETQYF.

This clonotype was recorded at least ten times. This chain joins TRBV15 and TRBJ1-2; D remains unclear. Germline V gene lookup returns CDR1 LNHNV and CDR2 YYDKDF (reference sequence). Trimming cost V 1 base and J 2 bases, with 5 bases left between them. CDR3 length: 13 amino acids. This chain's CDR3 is CATSRVGNYGYTF. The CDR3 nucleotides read TGTGCCACCAGCAGAGTGGGAAACTATGGCTACACCTTC.

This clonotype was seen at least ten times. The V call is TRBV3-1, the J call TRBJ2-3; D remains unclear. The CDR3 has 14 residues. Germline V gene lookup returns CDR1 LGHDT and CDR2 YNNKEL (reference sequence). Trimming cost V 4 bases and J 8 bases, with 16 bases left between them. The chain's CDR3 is CASSPAVFVGTQYF. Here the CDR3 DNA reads TGTGCCAGCAGCCCGGCGGTTTTTGTCGGTACGCAGTATTTT.

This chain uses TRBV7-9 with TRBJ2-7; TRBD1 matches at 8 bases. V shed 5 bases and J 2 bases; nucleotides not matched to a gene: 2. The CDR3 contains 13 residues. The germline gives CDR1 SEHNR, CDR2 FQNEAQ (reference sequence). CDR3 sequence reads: CASSRDRTYEQYF. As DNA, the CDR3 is TGTGCCAGCAGCAGGGACAGGACCTACGAGCAGTACTTC.

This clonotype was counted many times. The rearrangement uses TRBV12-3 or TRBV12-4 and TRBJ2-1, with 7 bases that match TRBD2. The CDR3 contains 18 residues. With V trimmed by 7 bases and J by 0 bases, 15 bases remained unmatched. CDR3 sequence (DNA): TGTGCCAGCACCACCCAGGCGGGAGTGGGGAGCTCCTACAATGAGCAGTTCTTC. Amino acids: CASTTQAGVGSSYNEQFF.

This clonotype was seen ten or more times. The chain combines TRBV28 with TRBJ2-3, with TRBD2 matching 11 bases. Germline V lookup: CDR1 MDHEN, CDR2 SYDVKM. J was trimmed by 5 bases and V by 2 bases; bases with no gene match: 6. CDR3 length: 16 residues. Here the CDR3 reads CASSLTASGRRDTQYF. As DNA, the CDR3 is TGTGCCAGCAGTTTAACGGCTAGCGGGAGGAGAGATACGCAGTATTTT.

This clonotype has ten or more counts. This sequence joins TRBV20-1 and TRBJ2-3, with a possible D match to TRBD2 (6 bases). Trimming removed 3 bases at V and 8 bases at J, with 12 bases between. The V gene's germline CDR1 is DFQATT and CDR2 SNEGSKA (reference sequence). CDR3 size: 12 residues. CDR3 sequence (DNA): TGCAGTGCTAGGGTCACGGAGGGTACGCAGTATTTT. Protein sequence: CSARVTEGTQYF.

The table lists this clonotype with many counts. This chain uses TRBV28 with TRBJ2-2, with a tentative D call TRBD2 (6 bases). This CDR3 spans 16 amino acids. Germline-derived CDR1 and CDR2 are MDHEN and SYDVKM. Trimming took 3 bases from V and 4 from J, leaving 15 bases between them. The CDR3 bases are TGTGCCAGCAGTTTCGTGGACTACGGGGCCACCGGGGAGCTGTTTTTT. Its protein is CASSFVDYGATGELFF.

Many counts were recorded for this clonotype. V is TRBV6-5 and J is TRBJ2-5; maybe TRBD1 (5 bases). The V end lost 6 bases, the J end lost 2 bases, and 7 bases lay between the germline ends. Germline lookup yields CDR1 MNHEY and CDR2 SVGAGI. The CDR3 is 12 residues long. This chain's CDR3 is CASRTDQETQYF. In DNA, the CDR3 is TGTGCCAGCAGGACAGATCAAGAGACCCAGTACTTC.

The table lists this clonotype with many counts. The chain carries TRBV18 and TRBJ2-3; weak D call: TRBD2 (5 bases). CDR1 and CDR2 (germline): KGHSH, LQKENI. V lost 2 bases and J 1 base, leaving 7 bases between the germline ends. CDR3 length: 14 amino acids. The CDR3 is CASSPTRGTDTQYF. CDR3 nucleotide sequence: TGTGCCAGCTCACCAACTAGGGGCACAGATACGCAGTATTTT.

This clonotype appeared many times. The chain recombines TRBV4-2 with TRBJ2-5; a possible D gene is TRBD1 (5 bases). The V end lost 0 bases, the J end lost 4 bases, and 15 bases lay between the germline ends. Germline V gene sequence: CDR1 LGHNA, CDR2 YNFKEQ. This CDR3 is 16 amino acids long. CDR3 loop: CASSQEDQGGVETQYF. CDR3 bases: TGTGCCAGCAGCCAAGAGGATCAGGGTGGAGTAGAGACCCAGTACTTC.

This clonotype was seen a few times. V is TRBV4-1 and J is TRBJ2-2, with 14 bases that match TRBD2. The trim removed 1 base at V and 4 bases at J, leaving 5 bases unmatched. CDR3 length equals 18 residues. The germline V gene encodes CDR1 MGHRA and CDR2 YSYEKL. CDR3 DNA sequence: TGCGCCAGCAGCCAAGTTAGACTAGCGGGGGGGAGCACCGGGGAGCTGTTTTTT. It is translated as CASSQVRLAGGSTGELFF.

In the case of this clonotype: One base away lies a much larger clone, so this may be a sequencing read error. The CDR3 DNA is TGTGCCAGCAGCCCATCTAGGAACACCGGGGAGGTGTTTTTT. Amino acids: CASSPSRNTGEVFF. V and J are TRBV3-1 and TRBJ2-2; D perhaps matches TRBD2 (6 bases). Germline V gives CDR1 LGHDT, CDR2 YNNKEL (reference sequence). CDR3 length: 14 residues.

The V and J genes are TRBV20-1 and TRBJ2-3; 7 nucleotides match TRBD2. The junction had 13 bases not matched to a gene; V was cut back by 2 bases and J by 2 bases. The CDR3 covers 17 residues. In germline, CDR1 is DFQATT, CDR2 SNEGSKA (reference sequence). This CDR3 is CSARIPLAGLITDTQYF. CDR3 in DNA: TGCAGTGCTAGAATACCCTTAGCGGGTTTAATCACAGATACGCAGTATTTT.

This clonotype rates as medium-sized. The CDR3 loop is CSANQTYNEQFF. CDR3 sequence (DNA): TGCAGCGCCAACCAGACCTACAATGAGCAGTTCTTC. The genes are TRBV29-1 and TRBJ2-1, with D unclear. CDR1 is SQVTM, CDR2 ANQGSEA, per germline. The CDR3 length is 12 residues. Trimming pared 7 bases from V and 2 bases from J, leaving 9 bases between.

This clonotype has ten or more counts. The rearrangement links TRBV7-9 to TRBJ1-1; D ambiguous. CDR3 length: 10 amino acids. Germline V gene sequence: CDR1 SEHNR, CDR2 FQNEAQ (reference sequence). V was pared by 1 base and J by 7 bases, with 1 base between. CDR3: CASSLVEAFF. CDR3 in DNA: TGTGCCAGCAGCTTAGTTGAAGCTTTCTTT.

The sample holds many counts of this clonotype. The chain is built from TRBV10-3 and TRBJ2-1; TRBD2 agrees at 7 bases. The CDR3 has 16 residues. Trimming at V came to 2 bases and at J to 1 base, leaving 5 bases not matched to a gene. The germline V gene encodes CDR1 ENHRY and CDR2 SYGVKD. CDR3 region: CAISEVRRESYNEQFF. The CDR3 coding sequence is TGTGCCATCAGTGAGGTCCGGCGGGAGTCCTACAATGAGCAGTTCTTC.

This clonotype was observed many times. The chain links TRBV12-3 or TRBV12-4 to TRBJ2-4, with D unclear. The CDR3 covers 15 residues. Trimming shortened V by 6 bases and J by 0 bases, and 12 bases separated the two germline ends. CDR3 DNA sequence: TGTGCCAGCAGGGAAGGCGTGGGAGCCAAAAACATTCAGTACTTC. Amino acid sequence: CASREGVGAKNIQYF.

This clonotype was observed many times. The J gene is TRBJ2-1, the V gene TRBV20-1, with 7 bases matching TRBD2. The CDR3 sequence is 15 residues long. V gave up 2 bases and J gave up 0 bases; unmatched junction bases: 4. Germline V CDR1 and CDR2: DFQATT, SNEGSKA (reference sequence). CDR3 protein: CSARLADISYNEQFF. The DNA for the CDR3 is TGCAGTGCTAGACTAGCGGACATCTCCTACAATGAGCAGTTCTTC.

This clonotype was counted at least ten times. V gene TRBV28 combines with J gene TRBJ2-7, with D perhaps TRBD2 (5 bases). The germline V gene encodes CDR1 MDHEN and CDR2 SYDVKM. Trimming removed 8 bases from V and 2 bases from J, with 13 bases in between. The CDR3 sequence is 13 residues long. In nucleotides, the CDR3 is TGTGCCAGCGGACTGCAACTCACCTACGAGCAGTACTTC. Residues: CASGLQLTYEQYF.

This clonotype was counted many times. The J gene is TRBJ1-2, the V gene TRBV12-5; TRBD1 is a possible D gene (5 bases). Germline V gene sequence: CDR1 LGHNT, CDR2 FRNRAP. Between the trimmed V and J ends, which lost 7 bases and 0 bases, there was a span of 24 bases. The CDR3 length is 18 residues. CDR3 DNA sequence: TGTGCTAGTGATCTGTCGCGGGGGAAGGGCGGGTCTAACTATGGCTACACCTTC. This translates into CASDLSRGKGGSNYGYTF.

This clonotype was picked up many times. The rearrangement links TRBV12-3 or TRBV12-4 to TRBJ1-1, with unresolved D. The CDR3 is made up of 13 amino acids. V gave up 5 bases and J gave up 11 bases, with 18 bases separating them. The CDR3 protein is CASSQRTPNAAFF. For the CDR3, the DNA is TGTGCCAGCAGTCAGCGGACGCCCAACGCGGCTTTCTTT.

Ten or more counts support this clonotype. The CDR3 DNA sequence: TGTGCCAGCAGCTTCGACCACAGCTCCTACAATGAGCAGTTCTTC. Its translation: CASSFDHSSYNEQFF. The chain joins TRBV7-2 to TRBJ2-1, with no clear D. In germline, CDR1 is SGHTA, CDR2 FQGNSA. V was clipped by 3 bases and J by 0 bases, with 9 bases between them. This CDR3 is 15 amino acids long.